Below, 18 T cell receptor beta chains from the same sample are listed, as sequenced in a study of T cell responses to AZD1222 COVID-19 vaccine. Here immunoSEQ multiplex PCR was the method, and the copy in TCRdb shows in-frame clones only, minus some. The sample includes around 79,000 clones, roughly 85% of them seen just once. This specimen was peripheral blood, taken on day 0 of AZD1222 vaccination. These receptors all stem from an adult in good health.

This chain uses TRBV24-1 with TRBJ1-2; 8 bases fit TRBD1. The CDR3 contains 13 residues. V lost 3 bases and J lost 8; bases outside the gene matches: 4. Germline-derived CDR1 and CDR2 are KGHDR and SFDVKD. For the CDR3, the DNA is TGTGCCACCAGTGATCCCGGACAGGGCGGCTACACCTTC. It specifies CATSDPGQGGYTF.

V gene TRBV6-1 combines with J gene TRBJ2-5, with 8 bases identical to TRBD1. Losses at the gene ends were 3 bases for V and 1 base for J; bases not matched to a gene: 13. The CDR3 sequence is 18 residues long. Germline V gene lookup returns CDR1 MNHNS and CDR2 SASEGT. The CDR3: CASSEWSQGAGRQETQYF. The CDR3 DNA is TGTGCCAGCAGTGAGTGGTCCCAGGGGGCCGGTCGCCAAGAGACCCAGTACTTC.

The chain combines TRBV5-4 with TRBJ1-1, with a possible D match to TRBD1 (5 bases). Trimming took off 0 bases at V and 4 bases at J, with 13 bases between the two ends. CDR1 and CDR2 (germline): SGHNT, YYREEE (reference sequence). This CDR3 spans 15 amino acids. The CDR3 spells CASSLATGGVTEAFF. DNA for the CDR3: TGTGCCAGCAGCTTGGCCACCGGGGGTGTCACTGAAGCTTTCTTT.

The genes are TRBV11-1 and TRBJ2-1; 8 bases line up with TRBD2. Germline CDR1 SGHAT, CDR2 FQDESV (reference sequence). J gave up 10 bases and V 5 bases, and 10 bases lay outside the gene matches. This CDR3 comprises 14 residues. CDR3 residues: CASSNPLAGREQFF. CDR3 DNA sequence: TGTGCCAGCAGCAACCCTCTAGCGGGTAGGGAGCAGTTCTTC.

CDR3 sequence reads: CASSSGQGGDNEKLFF. In DNA, the CDR3 is TGTGCCAGCAGCTCAGGACAGGGGGGAGATAATGAAAAACTGTTTTTT. The V gene is TRBV5-8, the J gene TRBJ1-4, with 10 bases fitting TRBD1. The junction had 6 bases not matched to a gene; V was cut back by 3 bases and J by 4 bases. CDR1 is SGHTS and CDR2 is YDEGEE in the germline V gene. This CDR3 has 16 amino acids.

The CDR3: CASRADSGDTQYF. The CDR3 nucleotides read TGTGCCAGCAGGGCGGACAGTGGAGATACGCAGTATTTT. The chain carries TRBV12-3 or TRBV12-4 and TRBJ2-3; maybe TRBD1 (6 bases). V was pared by 6 bases and J by 5 bases, with 12 bases between. This CDR3 comprises 13 residues.

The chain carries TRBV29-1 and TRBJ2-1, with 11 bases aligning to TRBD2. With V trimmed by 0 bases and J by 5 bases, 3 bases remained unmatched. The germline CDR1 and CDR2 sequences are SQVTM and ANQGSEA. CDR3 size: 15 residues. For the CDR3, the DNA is TGCAGCGTTGAAGAGAGTAGCGGGAGGGACAATGAGCAGTTCTTC. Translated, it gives CSVEESSGRDNEQFF.

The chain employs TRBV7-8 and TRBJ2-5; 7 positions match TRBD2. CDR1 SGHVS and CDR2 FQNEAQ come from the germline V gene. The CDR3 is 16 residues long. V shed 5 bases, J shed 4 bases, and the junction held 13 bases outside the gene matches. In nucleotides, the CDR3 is TGTGCCAGCAGCCCAGCTCTGTCTAGCGGAGGAGAGACCCAGTACTTC. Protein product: CASSPALSSGGETQYF.

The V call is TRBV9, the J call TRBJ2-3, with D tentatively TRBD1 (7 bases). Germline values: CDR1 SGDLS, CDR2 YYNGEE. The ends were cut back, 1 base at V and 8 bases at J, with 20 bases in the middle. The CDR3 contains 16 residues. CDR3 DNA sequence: TGTGCCAGCAGCGTAAGTGGCCAGTCCCAGGGGGGTACGCAGTATTTT. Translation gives CASSVSGQSQGGTQYF.

Written as DNA, the CDR3 is TGTGCCAGCAGTCACCCAAGGACGACGGATTATTATAATTCACCCCTCCACTTT. This sequence encodes CASSHPRTTDYYNSPLHF. The V and J genes are TRBV6-6 and TRBJ1-6; D is undetermined. V was trimmed by 5 bases and J by 4 bases, leaving 21 bases between them. Looked up from germline, CDR1 is MNHNY and CDR2 is SVGAGI (reference sequence). The CDR3 totals 18 residues.

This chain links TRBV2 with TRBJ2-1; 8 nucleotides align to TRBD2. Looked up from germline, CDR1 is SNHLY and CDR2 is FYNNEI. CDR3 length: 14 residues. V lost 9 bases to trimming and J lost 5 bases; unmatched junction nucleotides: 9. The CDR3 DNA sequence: TGTGCCAGTGCGGCAGCGGGAGCCAACAATGAGCAGTTCTTC. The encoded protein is CASAAAGANNEQFF.

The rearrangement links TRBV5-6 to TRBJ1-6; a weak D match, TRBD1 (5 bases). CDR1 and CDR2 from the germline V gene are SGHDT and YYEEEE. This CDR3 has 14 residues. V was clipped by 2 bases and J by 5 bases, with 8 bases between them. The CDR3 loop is CASSLVGDNSPLHF. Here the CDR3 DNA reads TGTGCCAGCAGCTTAGTAGGGGATAATTCACCCCTCCACTTT.

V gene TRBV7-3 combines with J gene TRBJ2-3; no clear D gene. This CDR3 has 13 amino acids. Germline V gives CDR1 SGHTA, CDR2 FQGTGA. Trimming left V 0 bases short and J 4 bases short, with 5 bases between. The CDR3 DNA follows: TGTGCCAGCAGCTTAACGTTTTCAGATACGCAGTATTTT. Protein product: CASSLTFSDTQYF.

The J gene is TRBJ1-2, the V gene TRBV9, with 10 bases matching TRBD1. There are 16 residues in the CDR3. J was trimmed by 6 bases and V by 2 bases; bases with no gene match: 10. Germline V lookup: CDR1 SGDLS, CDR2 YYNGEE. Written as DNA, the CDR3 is TGTGCCAGCAGCGTCACCGGGACAGGGGATAGGGATGGCTACACCTTC. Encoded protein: CASSVTGTGDRDGYTF.

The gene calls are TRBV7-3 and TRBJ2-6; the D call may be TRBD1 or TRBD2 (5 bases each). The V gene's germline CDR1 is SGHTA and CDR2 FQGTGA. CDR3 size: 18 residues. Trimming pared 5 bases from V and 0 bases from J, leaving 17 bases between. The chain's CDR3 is CASSMHLGETSGANVLTF. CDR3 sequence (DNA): TGTGCCAGCAGCATGCACCTGGGGGAGACCTCTGGGGCCAACGTCCTGACTTTC.

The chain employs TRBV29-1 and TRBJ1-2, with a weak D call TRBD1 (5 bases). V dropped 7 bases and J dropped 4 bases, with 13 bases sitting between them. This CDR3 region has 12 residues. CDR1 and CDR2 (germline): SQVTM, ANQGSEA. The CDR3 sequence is CSAGDFLYGYTF. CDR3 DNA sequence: TGCAGCGCCGGGGACTTTCTCTATGGCTACACCTTC.

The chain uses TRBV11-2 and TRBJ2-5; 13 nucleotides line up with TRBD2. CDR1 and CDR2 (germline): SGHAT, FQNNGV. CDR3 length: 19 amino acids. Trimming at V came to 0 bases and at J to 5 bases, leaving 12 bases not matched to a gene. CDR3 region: CASSLEVVQTSGRRETQYF. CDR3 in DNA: TGTGCCAGCAGCTTAGAGGTTGTGCAGACTAGCGGGAGGCGGGAGACCCAGTACTTC.

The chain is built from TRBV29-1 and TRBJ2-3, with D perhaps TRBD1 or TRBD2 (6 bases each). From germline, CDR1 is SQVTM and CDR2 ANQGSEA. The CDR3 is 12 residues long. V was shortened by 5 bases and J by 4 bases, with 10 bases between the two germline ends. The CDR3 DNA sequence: TGCAGCGTTCGAAGGGGGGCAGATACGCAGTATTTT. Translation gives CSVRRGADTQYF.